This paragraph covers one T cell receptor beta chain sequence. No antigen is known for it. The CDR3 has 16 amino acids. Trimming removed 2 bases from V and 2 bases from J; junction bases left unmatched: 7. Per the germline V gene, CDR1 is MNHEY and CDR2 is SVGAGI. Data came from immunoSEQ multiplex PCR; TCRdb stores just in-frame clones and leaves some out. The sample includes fewer than 3 million clones, about nine tenths seen only once; the top ten take 0.37%. The sample belongs to a study of shared clonotypes between healthy human individuals. Notes on the study in general: Rarefaction curves obtained for sorted subsets showed sequencing incomplete despite large depth.

This sequence was found in a man aged 18-30 years in good health. Some clones in this sample may be carry-over from other donors' samples. The chain combines TRBV6-5 with TRBJ1-2, with 8 nucleotides matching TRBD1. Sequences were obtained from naive CD4+ T cells from PBMCs. Sample subset: CD45RA+ positively selected. Here the CDR3 DNA reads TGTGCCAGCAGTTACGCGGACAGGGTAGCCAACTATGGCTACACCTTC. Protein sequence: CASSYADRVANYGYTF.